The source of this TCR beta chain is a study of blood T cell repertoires in COVID-19. About the study: Sources were T cells, B-cell-depleted T cells, or PBMCs; the material itself was cDNA or gDNA.

Repertoires were generated with immunoSEQ multiplex PCR, while TCRdb's copy carries only in-frame clones and drops some. The repertoire holds a few hundred thousand clones, with approximately 80% as singletons. The trim removed 6 bases at V and 4 bases at J, leaving 6 bases unmatched. The CDR3 has 14 amino acids. Looked up from germline, CDR1 is MDHEN and CDR2 is SYDVKM. The receptor's source is a woman in her 50s with acute or convalescent COVID-19. The sample comprised peripheral blood. V and J are TRBV28 and TRBJ2-7; 10 bases line up with TRBD1. The CDR3 loop reads CASSLGQGSYEQYF. In DNA, the CDR3 is TGTGCCAGCAGCCTGGGACAGGGGTCGTACGAGCAGTACTTC. Full variable domain (missing parts from reference TRBV28 and TRBJ2-7): DVKVTQSSRYLVKRTGEKVFLECVQDMDHENMFWYRQDPGLGLRLIYFSYDVKMKEKGDIPEGYSVSREKKERFSLILESASTNQTSMYLCASSLGQGSYEQYFGPGTRLTVT.